These 27 T cell receptor beta chains were all obtained from the same sample, sequenced in a study of control samples from healthy donors and cancer patients. The assay was immunoSEQ multiplex PCR, and TCRdb's table has in-frame clones only and misses some. Among 150,000 to 200,000 clones listed, 88% were seen once. The sequencing input was blood. The receptor set was obtained from a man between 18 and 35 years old in good health.

This rearrangement joins TRBV5-5 to TRBJ2-7, with D tentatively TRBD1 or TRBD2 (6 bases each). Per the germline V gene, CDR1 is SGHKS and CDR2 is YYEKEE (reference sequence). The CDR3 consists of 14 residues. The V end lost 6 bases, the J end lost 7 bases, and 20 bases lay between the germline ends. CDR3 region: CASKIEGGPQEQYF. CDR3 in DNA: TGTGCCAGCAAGATTGAGGGGGGACCCCAAGAGCAGTACTTC. The entire variable domain, with the rest obtained from reference TRBV5-5 and TRBJ2-7, is as follows: DAGVTQSPTHLIKTRGQQVTLRCSPISGHKSVSWYQQVLGQGPQFIFQYYEKEERGRGNFPDRFSARQFPNYSSELNVNALLLGDSALYLCASKIEGGPQEQYFGPGTRLTVT.

CDR3 DNA: TGTGCCAGCAGCCCCTATGATCGACAGGGGAGGAACACTGAAGCTTTCTTT. As protein: CASSPYDRQGRNTEAFF. The chain recombines TRBV28 with TRBJ1-1; 8 nucleotides match TRBD1. The CDR3 extends over 17 amino acids. From germline, CDR1 is MDHEN and CDR2 SYDVKM. J lost 1 base, V lost 6 bases, and 13 bases had no gene match.

The chain employs TRBV9 and TRBJ2-1, with 8 bases identical to TRBD1. The CDR3 sequence is 17 residues long. With 1 base clipped from V and 4 bases from J, the junction kept 10 bases outside the gene matches. Germline V gives CDR1 SGDLS, CDR2 YYNGEE. The DNA for the CDR3 is TGTGCCAGCAGCGTATCCCCCGACAGGGGATTTTACAATGAGCAGTTCTTC. Residues: CASSVSPDRGFYNEQFF.

The V and J genes are TRBV7-9 and TRBJ1-2; the D gene is possibly TRBD1 (6 bases). V was cut by 2 bases and J by 4 bases, with 17 bases left in between. The CDR3 covers 16 residues. Germline assignment: CDR1 SEHNR and CDR2 FQNEAQ (reference sequence). The CDR3 here is CASSLPGLGATYGYTF. In DNA form, the CDR3 reads TGTGCCAGCAGCTTACCCGGTTTGGGGGCAACCTATGGCTACACCTTC.

The chain recombines TRBV7-9 with TRBJ1-6; no firm D call. This CDR3 is built from 13 residues. From germline, CDR1 is SEHNR and CDR2 FQNEAQ (reference sequence). The germline V and J ends were trimmed by 1 base and 7 bases, with 5 bases remaining between them. DNA of the CDR3: TGTGCCAGCAGCTTAGTGGGGAATTCACCCCTCCACTTT. Translated, it gives CASSLVGNSPLHF.

This clone has only one observation. The junction shows a germline mismatch at one end, possibly a read error. V usage is TRBV7-7 and J usage is TRBJ2-2, with D unclear. The CDR3 is 15 amino acids. Per germline, CDR1 SSHAT and CDR2 FNYEAQ (reference sequence). The CDR3 coding sequence is TGTGCTAGCAGCTTAGGACCAGCCAACACCGGGGAGCTGTTTTTT. Protein product: CASSLGPANTGELFF.

V gene TRBV6-2 or TRBV6-3 combines with J gene TRBJ2-1; 7 positions agree with TRBD1. CDR3 size: 14 residues. Germline V gene lookup returns CDR1 MNHEY and CDR2 SVGEGT. V trimming: 2 bases; J trimming: 8 bases; junction bases outside the gene matches: 6. The chain's CDR3 is CASSYRHRGHEQFF. As DNA, the CDR3 is TGTGCCAGCAGTTACCGTCACAGGGGCCATGAGCAGTTCTTC.

This clone appeared once. The rearrangement links TRBV30 to TRBJ1-3; a weak D match, TRBD1 (6 bases). V dropped 3 bases and J dropped 2 bases, with 14 bases sitting between them. From germline, CDR1 is GTSNPN and CDR2 SVGIG (reference sequence). CDR3 size: 15 residues. The CDR3 spells CAWSLLGQPGNTIYF. The DNA for the CDR3 is TGTGCCTGGAGCCTCTTAGGACAGCCTGGAAACACCATATATTTT.

The chain links TRBV28 to TRBJ1-2; 10 nucleotides line up with TRBD1. Germline V gene data show CDR1 as MDHEN and CDR2 as SYDVKM. V was pared by 5 bases and J by 0 bases, with 6 bases of the junction left unmatched. This CDR3 spans 16 amino acids. CDR3 sequence reads: CASSRDRGKANYGYTF. The CDR3 coding sequence is TGTGCCAGCAGTCGGGACAGGGGAAAAGCTAACTATGGCTACACCTTC.

This chain connects TRBV7-2 to TRBJ2-1; 8 nucleotides align to TRBD2. Germline assignment: CDR1 SGHTA and CDR2 FQGNSA. The CDR3 runs 16 residues. V lost 3 bases to trimming and J lost 7 bases; unmatched junction nucleotides: 11. CDR3 bases: TGTGCCAGCAGCTTTTCGGGACTAGGGGGGGAAAATGAGCAGTTCTTC. Translating it yields CASSFSGLGGENEQFF.

The chain joins TRBV29-1 to TRBJ2-7; D is unresolved. The CDR3 totals 11 residues. Germline V gene data show CDR1 as SQVTM and CDR2 as ANQGSEA. V was shortened by 1 base and J by 7 bases, with 8 bases between the two germline ends. The chain's CDR3 is CSVEGGREQYF. The CDR3 DNA sequence: TGCAGCGTTGAAGGAGGTCGGGAGCAGTACTTC.

The rearrangement links TRBV21-1 to TRBJ2-7; the tabulated D call, TRBD1, remains unverified against the DNA. TRBV21-1 is marked as a pseudogene. The CDR3 totals 13 residues. The CDR3 DNA sequence: TGTGCCAGCAGCAAAGACAGTTCCCACGAGCAGTACTTC. Residues: CASSKDSSHEQYF.

The J gene is TRBJ1-2, the V gene TRBV11-2, with 8 bases identical to TRBD1. CDR1 and CDR2 (germline): SGHAT, FQNNGV. V shed 2 bases and J 3 bases; nucleotides not matched to a gene: 11. The CDR3 length is 17 residues. The CDR3 region has the DNA TGTGCCAGCAGCTTATTGACCCCCGCGACAGGGGACTATGGCTACACCTTC. This sequence encodes CASSLLTPATGDYGYTF.

The rearrangement uses TRBV7-2 and TRBJ2-5; 10 nucleotides match TRBD2. This CDR3 contains 14 residues. Germline assignment: CDR1 SGHTA and CDR2 FQGNSA. V lost 4 bases and J lost 3; bases outside the gene matches: 2. The CDR3 spells CASSSGTSEETQYF. The DNA of the CDR3 is TGTGCCAGCAGCTCGGGGACTAGCGAAGAGACCCAGTACTTC.

The chain has TRBV6-1 and TRBJ1-1; 10 bases are shared with TRBD1. Trimming took 3 bases from V and 3 from J; bases not matched to a gene: 4. The CDR3 contains 15 residues. CDR1 is MNHNS and CDR2 is SASEGT in the germline V gene. This CDR3 is CASSDIGQGDTEAFF. The CDR3 bases are TGTGCCAGCAGTGACATAGGACAGGGGGACACTGAAGCTTTCTTT.

The J gene is TRBJ1-1, the V gene TRBV12-3 or TRBV12-4; D is uncertain. There are 13 residues in the CDR3. V lost 2 bases and J 4 bases, leaving 8 bases between the germline ends. The CDR3 protein is CASSLTRSTEAFF. In DNA, the CDR3 is TGTGCCAGCAGTTTAACGAGGAGCACTGAAGCTTTCTTT.

V is TRBV11-2 and J is TRBJ1-1; 7 positions match TRBD1. This CDR3 is built from 13 residues. Trimming removed 5 bases from V and 8 bases from J; junction bases left unmatched: 8. From germline, CDR1 is SGHAT and CDR2 FQNNGV. The CDR3 DNA is TGTGCCAGCAGCCCCGACAGGGAAATAGAAGCTTTCTTT. Amino acid sequence: CASSPDREIEAFF.

This clone was detected once. The gene calls are TRBV7-2 and TRBJ1-1; 7 nucleotides agree with TRBD1. The CDR3 sequence is 15 residues long. Germline V CDR1 and CDR2: SGHTA, FQGNSA. V lost 1 base and J lost 3; bases outside the gene matches: 5. CDR3: CASSLEQGRDTEAFF. The CDR3, as DNA: TGTGCCAGCAGCTTAGAACAGGGGAGGGACACTGAAGCTTTCTTT.

V gene TRBV6-1 combines with J gene TRBJ1-2, with D maybe TRBD1 (5 bases). Germline CDR1 reads MNHNS; CDR2 reads SASEGT. V lost 1 base, J lost 4 bases, and 13 bases lay in between. This CDR3 spans 15 amino acids. CDR3 nucleotide sequence: TGTGCCAGCAGTGAAGGGACAAGGGGACCCTATGGCTACACCTTC. Amino acids: CASSEGTRGPYGYTF.

This clone turned up a few times. V and J are TRBV27 and TRBJ2-7, with 8 bases that match TRBD1. The CDR3 loop spans 15 amino acids. V shed 1 base and J 3 bases; nucleotides not matched to a gene: 5. The germline gives CDR1 MNHEY, CDR2 SMNVEV (reference sequence). The chain's CDR3 is CASSLWTGTNYEQYF. Here the CDR3 DNA reads TGTGCCAGCAGTTTATGGACAGGGACCAACTACGAGCAGTACTTC.

The V gene is TRBV3-1 (or the pseudogene TRBV3-2), the J gene TRBJ2-7; TRBD1 might be the D (6 bases). V was clipped by 4 bases and J by 5 bases, with 9 bases between them. The CDR3 runs 12 residues. CDR1 is LGHDT, CDR2 YNNKEL, per germline (reference sequence). DNA for the CDR3: TGTGCCAGCAGCCGACAGGTCGACGAGCAGTACTTC. It yields the protein CASSRQVDEQYF.

The J gene is TRBJ2-2, the V gene TRBV7-2; TRBD2 agrees at 12 bases. The germline CDR1 and CDR2 sequences are SGHTA and FQGNSA. V dropped 1 base and J dropped 4; count of bases not matched to a gene: 4. This CDR3 is 17 amino acids long. This CDR3 reads CASSLGGLAGRTGELFF. CDR3 bases: TGTGCCAGCAGCTTAGGAGGACTAGCGGGGCGCACCGGGGAGCTGTTTTTT.

This chain links TRBV7-2 with TRBJ2-2; TRBD1 aligns across 7 bases. CDR3 size: 14 residues. J gave up 6 bases and V 2 bases, and 3 bases lay outside the gene matches. CDR1 and CDR2 from the germline V gene are SGHTA and FQGNSA. The CDR3 spells CASSLRQGAGELFF. In nucleotides, the CDR3 is TGTGCCAGCAGCTTAAGACAGGGAGCCGGGGAGCTGTTTTTT.

The gene calls are TRBV29-1 and TRBJ2-2; maybe TRBD2 (6 bases). Trimming pared 4 bases from V and 2 bases from J, leaving 11 bases between. Germline V gives CDR1 SQVTM, CDR2 ANQGSEA. The CDR3 length is 14 residues. CDR3 sequence: CSVAPGLNTGELFF. Here the CDR3 DNA reads TGCAGCGTTGCCCCGGGACTCAACACCGGGGAGCTGTTTTTT.

This rearrangement joins TRBV9 to TRBJ2-3; TRBD2 is a possible D gene (7 bases). CDR3 size: 18 residues. Trimming left V 0 bases short and J 4 bases short, with 21 bases between. Germline CDR1 is SGDLS and CDR2 is YYNGEE. CDR3 sequence reads: CASSVGVRGHRNSDTQYF. The CDR3 DNA is TGTGCCAGCAGCGTAGGGGTGCGGGGGCACCGGAATTCAGATACGCAGTATTTT.

The V and J genes are TRBV11-2 and TRBJ2-2; D gene unclear. The CDR3 sequence is 14 residues long. Germline assignment: CDR1 SGHAT and CDR2 FQNNGV. The germline V and J ends were trimmed by 5 bases and 5 bases, with 12 bases remaining between them. CDR3 region: CASSLSVVTGELFF. As DNA, the CDR3 is TGTGCCAGCAGCCTAAGTGTGGTAACCGGGGAGCTGTTTTTT.

The chain combines TRBV7-9 with TRBJ2-7, with D tentatively TRBD2 (5 bases). Trimming pared 7 bases from V and 1 base from J, leaving 17 bases between. CDR1 is SEHNR, CDR2 FQNEAQ, per germline (reference sequence). The length of the CDR3 is 15 residues. CDR3 sequence reads: CASTKRGRPSYEQYF. The DNA for the CDR3 is TGTGCCAGCACCAAGAGAGGGCGACCGTCCTACGAGCAGTACTTC.